This is a list of T cell receptor beta chains from one sample in a study of Ad26.COV2.S vaccination and SARS-CoV-2 variants. The assay was immunoSEQ multiplex PCR, and TCRdb's table has in-frame clones only and misses some. The sample carries some 320,000 clones, 85% to 90% recorded once. Sequencing was performed on peripheral blood, taken in a trial of Ad26.COV2.S vaccine versus placebo. The receptors here all came from a person aged 18-65 years who received the Ad26.COV2.S COVID-19 vaccine or a placebo. Each CDR3 is given with its conserved first and last residue. Fields, in order: J gene, V gene, clone size, D gene, CDR3 protein, CDR3 DNA. D genes are given only for firm matches. Size tells how often a clone was seen (once, few, many) or the class of an expanded clone, and some rows leave it out.

J gene: TRBJ1-2; V gene: TRBV18; clone size: -; D gene: TRBD1; CDR3 protein: CASSPTGDPDYGYTF; CDR3 DNA: TGTGCCAGCTCACCGACAGGGGACCCTGACTATGGCTACACCTTC
J gene: TRBJ1-1; V gene: TRBV7-6; clone size: -; D gene: -; CDR3 protein: CASSSGQMNTEAFF; CDR3 DNA: TGTGCCAGCAGCTCGGGACAAATGAACACTGAAGCTTTCTTT
J gene: TRBJ2-6; V gene: TRBV9; clone size: -; D gene: -; CDR3 protein: CASSVAQPGANVLTF; CDR3 DNA: TGTGCCAGCAGCGTAGCTCAACCTGGGGCCAACGTCCTGACTTTC
J gene: TRBJ2-1; V gene: TRBV6-5; clone size: -; D gene: -; CDR3 protein: CASRKGGNSYNEQFF; CDR3 DNA: TGTGCCAGCAGAAAGGGAGGTAACTCCTACAATGAGCAGTTCTTC
J gene: TRBJ1-2; V gene: TRBV19; clone size: -; D gene: -; CDR3 protein: CASSLGQKFSNGYTF; CDR3 DNA: TGTGCCAGTAGCCTAGGGCAGAAATTTTCGAATGGCTACACCTTC
J gene: TRBJ1-1; V gene: TRBV18; clone size: few; D gene: -; CDR3 protein: CASSPLEGGVDTEAFF; CDR3 DNA: TGTGCCAGCTCACCATTGGAGGGGGGGGTGGACACTGAAGCTTTCTTT
J gene: TRBJ2-3; V gene: TRBV5-6; clone size: -; D gene: -; CDR3 protein: CASSLTFSSSTDTQYF; CDR3 DNA: TGTGCCAGCAGCTTGACGTTCTCCTCCAGCACAGATACGCAGTATTTT
J gene: TRBJ1-2; V gene: TRBV5-6; clone size: -; D gene: TRBD1; CDR3 protein: CASSPGTGNNYGYTF; CDR3 DNA: TGTGCCAGCAGCCCCGGGACAGGGAACAACTATGGCTACACCTTC
J gene: TRBJ2-2; V gene: TRBV5-1; clone size: -; D gene: TRBD1; CDR3 protein: CASSLGQGGTGELFF; CDR3 DNA: TGCGCCAGCAGCTTGGGACAGGGTGGCACCGGGGAGCTGTTTTTT
J gene: TRBJ2-1; V gene: TRBV30; clone size: -; D gene: -; CDR3 protein: CAWNPGLEINEQFF; CDR3 DNA: TGTGCCTGGAACCCCGGGTTGGAGATCAATGAGCAGTTCTTC
J gene: TRBJ1-2; V gene: TRBV2; clone size: -; D gene: -; CDR3 protein: CASRTTVLGYTF; CDR3 DNA: TGTGCCAGCAGGACGACAGTGCTGGGCTACACCTTC
J gene: TRBJ1-1; V gene: TRBV12-3/TRBV12-4; clone size: few; D gene: -; CDR3 protein: CASSDSVNTEAFF; CDR3 DNA: TGTGCCAGCTCGGACAGCGTGAACACTGAAGCTTTCTTT
J gene: TRBJ2-1; V gene: TRBV19; clone size: -; D gene: TRBD1; CDR3 protein: CASSLRDRNNEQFF; CDR3 DNA: TGTGCCAGTAGCCTCCGGGACAGGAACAATGAGCAGTTCTTC
J gene: TRBJ1-2; V gene: TRBV5-6; clone size: -; D gene: TRBD1; CDR3 protein: CASRPGTGGFYGYTF; CDR3 DNA: TGTGCCAGCAGGCCCGGGACAGGGGGCTTCTATGGCTACACCTTC
J gene: TRBJ2-2; V gene: TRBV9; clone size: -; D gene: TRBD2; CDR3 protein: CASTEGLSNTGELFF; CDR3 DNA: TGTGCCAGCACAGAGGGACTATCGAACACCGGGGAGCTGTTTTTT
J gene: TRBJ1-1; V gene: TRBV7-9; clone size: -; D gene: -; CDR3 protein: CASSLDLGNTEAFF; CDR3 DNA: TGTGCCAGCAGCTTAGATCTCGGGAACACTGAAGCTTTCTTT
J gene: TRBJ2-2; V gene: TRBV5-4; clone size: -; D gene: -; CDR3 protein: CASTPPGTPNTGELFF; CDR3 DNA: TGTGCCAGCACCCCTCCCGGGACGCCGAACACCGGGGAGCTGTTTTTT
J gene: TRBJ2-3; V gene: TRBV20-1; clone size: -; D gene: -; CDR3 protein: CSASEGRSPSTDTQYF; CDR3 DNA: TGCAGTGCTAGTGAAGGCCGATCACCTAGCACAGATACGCAGTATTTT
J gene: TRBJ2-3; V gene: TRBV5-4; clone size: -; D gene: -; CDR3 protein: CASSITDTQYF; CDR3 DNA: TGTGCCAGCAGCATCACAGATACGCAGTATTTT
J gene: TRBJ2-7; V gene: TRBV5-5; clone size: once; D gene: -; CDR3 protein: CASSSWDRSLVRYF; CDR3 DNA: TGTGCCAGCAGCTCATGGGACCGCTCATTGGTACGGTACTTC
J gene: TRBJ1-4; V gene: TRBV9; clone size: once; D gene: -; CDR3 protein: CASSLPGRREKLFF; CDR3 DNA: TGTGCCAGCAGCTTACCGGGGCGGCGGGAAAAACTGTTTTTT
J gene: TRBJ1-6; V gene: TRBV6-5; clone size: -; D gene: -; CDR3 protein: CASRRQELPGSPLHF; CDR3 DNA: TGTGCCAGCAGACGTCAGGAACTCCCTGGTTCACCCCTCCACTTT
J gene: TRBJ1-4; V gene: TRBV2; clone size: -; D gene: -; CDR3 protein: CASSSAIVARREKLFF; CDR3 DNA: TGTGCCAGCAGTTCAGCTATAGTAGCTCGGCGTGAAAAACTGTTTTTT
J gene: TRBJ2-7; V gene: TRBV7-9; clone size: -; D gene: TRBD1; CDR3 protein: CASSFARTGLNYEQYF; CDR3 DNA: TGTGCCAGCAGCTTCGCCAGGACAGGCCTTAACTACGAGCAGTACTTC
J gene: TRBJ1-2; V gene: TRBV3-1/TRBV3-2; clone size: -; D gene: TRBD1; CDR3 protein: CASSSRTGNGYTF; CDR3 DNA: TGTGCCAGCAGCTCCAGGACAGGGAATGGCTACACCTTC
J gene: TRBJ2-1; V gene: TRBV5-1; clone size: -; D gene: TRBD1; CDR3 protein: CASSLGGQGYNEQFF; CDR3 DNA: TGCGCCAGCAGCTTGGGGGGACAGGGCTACAATGAGCAGTTCTTC
J gene: TRBJ2-3; V gene: TRBV6-2/TRBV6-3; clone size: -; D gene: -; CDR3 protein: CASSYLLDTQYF; CDR3 DNA: TGTGCCAGCAGTTATCTTTTAGATACGCAGTATTTT
J gene: TRBJ1-2; V gene: TRBV7-9; clone size: -; D gene: -; CDR3 protein: CASSRAGTDHGYTF; CDR3 DNA: TGTGCCAGCAGCAGAGCCGGGACGGATCATGGCTACACCTTC
J gene: TRBJ2-5; V gene: TRBV6-2/TRBV6-3; clone size: -; D gene: -; CDR3 protein: CASSSSTPRGAGETQYF; CDR3 DNA: TGTGCCAGCAGTTCCTCGACCCCGAGGGGGGCCGGTGAGACCCAGTACTTC
J gene: TRBJ1-5; V gene: TRBV18; clone size: -; D gene: -; CDR3 protein: CASSREGAATQHF; CDR3 DNA: TGTGCCAGCTCACGGGAGGGAGCAGCGACTCAGCATTTT
J gene: TRBJ1-1; V gene: TRBV3-1/TRBV3-2; clone size: -; D gene: -; CDR3 protein: CASSREGGYTEAFF; CDR3 DNA: TGTGCCAGCAGCCGTGAGGGGGGCTACACTGAAGCTTTCTTT
J gene: TRBJ1-1; V gene: TRBV4-3; clone size: -; D gene: -; CDR3 protein: CASSLLLGTEAFF; CDR3 DNA: TGCGCCAGCAGCCTCCTGTTGGGGACTGAAGCTTTCTTT
J gene: TRBJ2-7; V gene: TRBV15; clone size: -; D gene: -; CDR3 protein: CATSRGGYEQYF; CDR3 DNA: TGTGCCACCAGCAGGGGTGGCTACGAGCAGTACTTC